Listed here are 25 T cell receptor beta chains from one sample, sequenced in a study of PD-1 blockade in classical Hodgkin lymphoma. Time point of the sample: newly diagnosed, previously untreated cHL patient sample. CD8+ T cell isolation from thawed PBMCs was performed by magnetic negative selection. Only in-frame clones appear in the TCRdb table, and some are missing; sequencing was by immunoSEQ multiplex PCR. Of about 2,900 clones listed, roughly 70% are singletons. The material sequenced was CD8+ T cells from blood. These receptors came from a human donor with classical Hodgkin lymphoma.

The sample holds one count of this clone. The V and J genes are TRBV5-1 and TRBJ2-3; TRBD1 agrees at 7 bases. This CDR3 is 15 amino acids long. The germline CDR1 and CDR2 sequences are SGHRS and YFSETQ. V shed 4 bases, J shed 3 bases, and the junction held 8 bases outside the gene matches. CDR3: CASSLRQGITDTQYF. CDR3 sequence (DNA): TGCGCCAGCAGCCTCCGACAGGGAATAACAGATACGCAGTATTTT.

This chain connects TRBV10-3 to TRBJ2-1; D tentatively fits TRBD1 or TRBD2 (6 bases each). V was trimmed by 2 bases and J by 0 bases, leaving 8 bases between them. Germline assignment: CDR1 ENHRY and CDR2 SYGVKD. This CDR3 is built from 15 residues. The DNA for the CDR3 is TGTGCCATCAGTGAGGAGGGGGGCTCCTACAATGAGCAGTTCTTC. Translating it yields CAISEEGGSYNEQFF.

This clone was seen once. The CDR3: CASSLYIVGQGASYEQYF. The CDR3 DNA follows: TGTGCCAGCAGTTTATATATAGTGGGCCAGGGGGCATCCTACGAGCAGTACTTC. The chain is built from TRBV27 and TRBJ2-7; 8 nucleotides agree with TRBD1. Trimming at V came to 1 base and at J to 1 base, leaving 12 bases not matched to a gene. Looked up from germline, CDR1 is MNHEY and CDR2 is SMNVEV (reference sequence). The CDR3 covers 18 residues.

The chain joins TRBV5-1 to TRBJ2-7; possibly TRBD2 for D (5 bases). V was trimmed by 2 bases and J by 2 bases, leaving 8 bases between them. Germline V lookup: CDR1 SGHRS, CDR2 YFSETQ. The CDR3 loop spans 13 amino acids. In DNA form, the CDR3 reads TGCGCCAGCAGCTTCGGAGGACCCTACGAGCAGTACTTC. Protein product: CASSFGGPYEQYF.

The chain is built from TRBV19 and TRBJ2-1; D is unclear. The CDR3 consists of 11 residues. V was clipped by 1 base and J by 12 bases, with 7 bases between them. Germline CDR1 reads LNHDA; CDR2 reads SQIVND (reference sequence). The CDR3 spells CASSIGLVQFF. The CDR3 DNA reads as TGTGCCAGTAGTATAGGCCTTGTGCAGTTCTTC.

The chain combines TRBV6-4 with TRBJ2-5; 8 bases fit TRBD2. The CDR3 spans 17 residues. Germline CDR1 reads MRHNA; CDR2 reads SNTAGT. Trimming took 4 bases from V and 3 from J; bases not matched to a gene: 13. CDR3 in amino acids: CASSVDRGGEKEETQYF. The CDR3 coding sequence is TGTGCCAGCAGTGTGGATCGGGGGGGAGAGAAGGAAGAGACCCAGTACTTC.

This clone has only a few counts. Within the sample, other DNA sequences also encode this same CDR3. V usage is TRBV6-4 and J usage is TRBJ2-3; D is perhaps TRBD2 (6 bases). The CDR3 totals 14 residues. Germline V gene lookup returns CDR1 MRHNA and CDR2 SNTAGT. The V end lost 3 bases, the J end lost 4 bases, and 11 bases lay between the germline ends. In DNA, the CDR3 is TGTGCCAGCAGTGAGGAGGGAGAGTCAGATACGCAGTATTTT. Translation: CASSEEGESDTQYF.

The rearrangement joins TRBV4-1 to TRBJ2-7; D remains ambiguous. V lost 1 base to trimming and J lost 6 bases, with 7 bases between them. Looked up from germline, CDR1 is MGHRA and CDR2 is YSYEKL. There are 12 residues in the CDR3. CDR3: CASSQVTSEQYF. CDR3 nucleotides: TGCGCCAGCAGCCAAGTAACCTCCGAGCAGTACTTC.

This chain links TRBV7-8 with TRBJ2-1; unclear D gene. The CDR3 runs to 16 residues. The germline V gene has CDR1 SGHVS and CDR2 FQNEAQ. Trimming removed 8 bases at V and 6 bases at J, with 23 bases between. CDR3 DNA sequence: TGTGCCAGCCAAAGCTGGCAGGCTCCACAAAGCAATGAGCAGTTCTTC. Its protein product is CASQSWQAPQSNEQFF.

This clone has only a few counts. The chain links TRBV27 to TRBJ2-7, with 12 bases matching TRBD1. The length of the CDR3 is 16 residues. CDR1 MNHEY and CDR2 SMNVEV come from the germline V gene (reference sequence). Trimming at V came to 4 bases and at J to 5 bases, leaving 9 bases not matched to a gene. The CDR3 is CASSSLPGQGAHEQYF. The CDR3 bases are TGTGCCAGCAGTTCACTACCGGGACAGGGGGCCCACGAGCAGTACTTC.

The CDR3 loop reads CASSPPLTDTQYF. The CDR3 DNA sequence: TGTGCCAGCAGTCCCCCACTCACAGATACGCAGTATTTT. The gene calls are TRBV27 and TRBJ2-3; D uncertain. Germline CDR1 is MNHEY and CDR2 is SMNVEV (reference sequence). Between the trimmed V and J ends, which lost 5 bases and 2 bases, there was a span of 8 bases. The CDR3 contains 13 residues.

The CDR3 loop is CASSPARDGSTDTQYF. CDR3 sequence (DNA): TGCGCCAGCAGTCCCGCGCGGGACGGGAGTACGGATACGCAGTATTTT. The chain uses TRBV10-1 and TRBJ2-3; D possibly corresponds to TRBD2 (6 bases). Germline V CDR1 and CDR2: WNHNN, SYGVQD (reference sequence). V gave up 5 bases and J gave up 6 bases, with 21 bases separating them. The length of the CDR3 is 16 residues.

The chain carries TRBV28 and TRBJ2-2, with 9 positions matching TRBD1. Looked up from germline, CDR1 is MDHEN and CDR2 is SYDVKM. The CDR3 contains 15 residues. J lost 3 bases, V lost 2 bases, and 1 base had no gene match. The CDR3 protein is CASSLGTGHTGELFF. The CDR3 nucleotides read TGTGCCAGCAGTTTAGGGACAGGGCACACCGGGGAGCTGTTTTTT.

This chain joins TRBV6-5 and TRBJ2-7; possible D gene TRBD2, 5 bases. Germline V gives CDR1 MNHEY, CDR2 SVGAGI. There are 14 residues in the CDR3. V was cut by 2 bases and J by 6 bases, with 14 bases left in between. The CDR3 coding sequence is TGTGCCAGCAGTTACGAGGCCCTACGGGGCGAGCAGTACTTC. This sequence encodes CASSYEALRGEQYF.

V gene TRBV4-1 combines with J gene TRBJ1-5; unclear D gene. Germline loops: CDR1 MGHRA, CDR2 YSYEKL. Trimming took 5 bases from V and 7 from J, leaving 15 bases between them. This CDR3 contains 14 residues. In nucleotides, the CDR3 is TGCGCCAGCAGCGGGATAAGGGCTCGCCAGCCCCAGCATTTT. Translated, it gives CASSGIRARQPQHF.

The J gene is TRBJ2-7, the V gene TRBV4-1; D remains ambiguous. The germline CDR1 and CDR2 sequences are MGHRA and YSYEKL. V was cut by 2 bases and J by 1 base, with 12 bases left in between. This CDR3 has 15 residues. CDR3 region: CASSQIRTDSYEQYF. In DNA, the CDR3 is TGCGCCAGCAGCCAAATCCGTACCGATTCCTACGAGCAGTACTTC.

This clone occurred a few times. This chain joins TRBV14 and TRBJ1-2, with no clear D. Germline loops: CDR1 SGHDN, CDR2 FVKESK. Trimming cost V 3 bases and J 4 bases, with 9 bases left between them. The CDR3 covers 13 residues. CDR3 protein: CASSQWSGYGYTF. CDR3 nucleotides: TGTGCCAGCAGCCAGTGGAGCGGCTATGGCTACACCTTC.

This sequence joins TRBV6-1 and TRBJ2-5; the match to TRBD1 covers 9 bases. The J call is uncertain, as TRBJ2-7 better fits the DNA end. The CDR3 spans 15 residues. Germline CDR1 reads MNHNS; CDR2 reads SASEGT. The CDR3 region is CASSVDGTGTYEQYF. The CDR3 nucleotides read TGTGCCAGCAGTGTGGACGGGACAGGGACCTACGAGCAGTACTTC.

The chain is built from TRBV28 and TRBJ1-6; 9 positions agree with TRBD1. There are 14 residues in the CDR3. In germline, CDR1 is MDHEN, CDR2 SYDVKM. The V and J ends lost 6 bases and 9 bases, in that order; junction bases with no gene match: 6. The CDR3 sequence is CASREPGQGSPLHF. DNA for the CDR3: TGTGCCAGCAGAGAGCCGGGACAGGGTTCACCCCTCCACTTT.

This clone occurred a few times. CDR3 region: CASNPRTGDTEAFF. The CDR3 DNA follows: TGTGCCAGCAACCCCCGGACAGGGGACACTGAAGCTTTCTTT. J is TRBJ1-1 and V is TRBV27, with TRBD1 matching over 9 bases. V dropped 7 bases and J dropped 3; count of bases not matched to a gene: 6. Germline loops: CDR1 MNHEY, CDR2 SMNVEV (reference sequence). CDR3 size: 14 residues.

This clone is large by share. CDR3 protein: CASSEYAGGYNEQFF. DNA of the CDR3: TGTGCCAGCAGTGAATACGCGGGGGGCTACAATGAGCAGTTCTTC. The chain joins TRBV6-1 to TRBJ2-1; the match to TRBD2 covers 8 bases. This CDR3 spans 15 amino acids. Germline trimming cut 2 bases from V and 3 bases from J; bases unmatched to any gene: 3. Germline V lookup: CDR1 MNHNS, CDR2 SASEGT.

This clone appeared a few times. J is TRBJ2-2 and V is TRBV28, with 10 bases lining up with TRBD2. V shed 3 bases and J 3 bases; nucleotides not matched to a gene: 1. This CDR3 region has 15 residues. CDR1 is MDHEN, CDR2 SYDVKM, per germline. CDR3 in amino acids: CASSLGTSDTGELFF. In DNA, the CDR3 is TGTGCCAGCAGTTTGGGGACTAGCGACACCGGGGAGCTGTTTTTT.

The V gene is TRBV28, the J gene TRBJ2-1; TRBD1 might be the D (6 bases). The germline CDR1 and CDR2 sequences are MDHEN and SYDVKM. The CDR3 extends over 19 amino acids. V lost 6 bases and J 0 bases, leaving 24 bases between the germline ends. The CDR3 is CASSQPLMTGRGSYNEQFF. The CDR3 DNA follows: TGTGCCAGCAGCCAACCTTTGATGACAGGCAGGGGCTCCTACAATGAGCAGTTCTTC.

V and J are TRBV5-5 and TRBJ1-6; D is ambiguous. V lost 0 bases, J lost 12 bases, and 10 bases lay in between. This CDR3 has 13 residues. Per germline, CDR1 SGHKS and CDR2 YYEKEE (reference sequence). The CDR3 DNA is TGTGCCAGCAGCTTGGGGCTCCTCCTACCCCTCCACTTT. It codes for CASSLGLLLPLHF.

The chain uses TRBV28 and TRBJ2-2, with D possibly being TRBD1 or TRBD2 (5 bases each). V lost 3 bases and J 3 bases, leaving 11 bases between the germline ends. This CDR3 is built from 15 residues. From germline, CDR1 is MDHEN and CDR2 SYDVKM. The CDR3 DNA is TGTGCCAGCAGTTTTGGGGGAGTGGACACCGGGGAGCTGTTTTTT. Translation: CASSFGGVDTGELFF. The whole variable domain, remainder taken from reference TRBV28 and TRBJ2-2, is DVKVTQSSRYLVKRTGEKVFLECVQDMDHENMFWYRQDPGLGLRLIYFSYDVKMKEKGDIPEGYSVSREKKERFSLILESASTNQTSMYLCASSFGGVDTGELFFGEGSRLTVL.